This is a list of T cell receptor beta chains from one sample in a study of shared clonotypes between healthy human individuals. The data were produced by immunoSEQ multiplex PCR, yet TCRdb's version contains in-frame clones alone and is incomplete. This sample has 2,100,000 or so clones, with roughly 95% found just once. Material: naive CD4+ T cells sorted from blood. The receptor set was obtained from a young man in good health. CDR3s include the opening cysteine and the closing phenylalanine or tryptophan. D genes are given only for firm matches. Clone size, where shown, is once, few, many, or a class for clones that have expanded.

CDR3 length: 15; D gene: NA; J gene: TRBJ2-2; V gene: TRBV5-5; clone size: NA; CDR3 protein: CASSLHLQRLGELFF; CDR3 DNA: TGTGCCAGCAGCTTGCACCTACAGCGTCTAGGGGAGCTGTTTTTT
CDR3 length: 15; D gene: TRBD1; J gene: TRBJ2-2; V gene: TRBV5-6; clone size: NA; CDR3 protein: CARRLTGFNTGELFF; CDR3 DNA: TGTGCCAGGAGATTGACAGGGTTTAACACCGGGGAGCTGTTTTTT
CDR3 length: 16; D gene: NA; J gene: TRBJ2-1; V gene: TRBV7-9; clone size: NA; CDR3 protein: CASSLDRSSDNNEQFF; CDR3 DNA: TGTGCCAGCAGCTTAGACAGATCTAGCGACAACAATGAGCAGTTCTTC
CDR3 length: 15; D gene: NA; J gene: TRBJ2-7; V gene: TRBV15; clone size: NA; CDR3 protein: CATSRDRWKAYEQYF; CDR3 DNA: TGTGCCACCAGCAGAGATAGGTGGAAAGCCTACGAGCAGTACTTC
CDR3 length: 14; D gene: NA; J gene: TRBJ2-7; V gene: TRBV28; clone size: once; CDR3 protein: CATLRGLQAYEQYF; CDR3 DNA: TGTGCCACCCTCAGGGGACTTCAGGCCTACGAGCAGTACTTC
CDR3 length: 15; D gene: TRBD1; J gene: TRBJ1-1; V gene: TRBV7-9; clone size: NA; CDR3 protein: CASSLGAGGRTEAFF; CDR3 DNA: TGTGCCAGCAGCTTAGGAGCAGGGGGCCGAACTGAAGCTTTCTTT
CDR3 length: 18; D gene: NA; J gene: TRBJ1-5; V gene: TRBV14; clone size: NA; CDR3 protein: CASSQDRRGEFSNQPQHF; CDR3 DNA: TGTGCCAGCAGCCAAGATAGGCGCGGAGAGTTCAGCAATCAGCCCCAGCATTTT
CDR3 length: 14; D gene: NA; J gene: TRBJ2-4; V gene: TRBV28; clone size: once; CDR3 protein: CASTRDPTENIQYF; CDR3 DNA: TGTGCCAGCACCCGCGATCCGACGGAAAACATTCAGTACTTC
CDR3 length: 11; D gene: NA; J gene: TRBJ2-3; V gene: TRBV5-1; clone size: NA; CDR3 protein: CASSSRDTQYF; CDR3 DNA: TGCGCCAGCAGCTCAAGGGATACGCAGTATTTT
CDR3 length: 16; D gene: TRBD2; J gene: TRBJ2-3; V gene: TRBV5-4; clone size: NA; CDR3 protein: CASSSLKSGVTDTQYF; CDR3 DNA: TGTGCCAGCAGCTCCCTTAAAAGCGGGGTCACAGATACGCAGTATTTT
CDR3 length: 15; D gene: TRBD2; J gene: TRBJ2-1; V gene: TRBV5-1; clone size: NA; CDR3 protein: CASSSGTIGLGEQFF; CDR3 DNA: TGCGCCAGCAGCTCCGGGACGATAGGACTAGGTGAGCAGTTCTTC
CDR3 length: 13; D gene: NA; J gene: TRBJ2-5; V gene: TRBV7-2; clone size: once; CDR3 protein: CASSLGPTGAQYF; CDR3 DNA: TGTGCCAGCAGCTTAGGCCCTACGGGGGCCCAGTACTTC
CDR3 length: 13; D gene: NA; J gene: TRBJ2-5; V gene: TRBV5-4; clone size: once; CDR3 protein: CASSFPSGETQYF; CDR3 DNA: TGTGCCAGCAGCTTCCCCAGCGGAGAGACCCAGTACTTC
CDR3 length: 16; D gene: NA; J gene: TRBJ2-7; V gene: TRBV6-6; clone size: once; CDR3 protein: CASSYSYFDSSYEQYF; CDR3 DNA: TGTGCCAGCAGTTATTCCTATTTCGACAGCTCCTACGAGCAGTACTTC
CDR3 length: 13; D gene: NA; J gene: TRBJ2-4; V gene: TRBV27; clone size: NA; CDR3 protein: CASSFGGRNIQYF; CDR3 DNA: TGTGCCAGCAGTTTCGGAGGGAGAAACATTCAGTACTTC
CDR3 length: 14; D gene: NA; J gene: TRBJ2-1; V gene: TRBV5-1; clone size: NA; CDR3 protein: CASSPGGPYNEQFF; CDR3 DNA: TGCGCCAGCAGCCCCGGAGGACCCTACAATGAGCAGTTCTTC
CDR3 length: 13; D gene: NA; J gene: TRBJ2-7; V gene: TRBV7-8; clone size: once; CDR3 protein: CASSLRNVGEQYF; CDR3 DNA: TGTGCCAGCAGCTTAAGGAACGTCGGTGAGCAGTACTTC
CDR3 length: 16; D gene: NA; J gene: TRBJ2-2; V gene: TRBV5-1; clone size: NA; CDR3 protein: CASSLVLGAMAGELFF; CDR3 DNA: TGCGCCAGCAGCTTGGTGCTGGGGGCGATGGCCGGGGAGCTGTTTTTT
CDR3 length: 14; D gene: TRBD1; J gene: TRBJ2-7; V gene: TRBV7-2; clone size: NA; CDR3 protein: CASSFRDRTYEQYF; CDR3 DNA: TGTGCCAGCAGCTTCAGGGACAGAACCTACGAGCAGTACTTC
CDR3 length: 19; D gene: TRBD2; J gene: TRBJ2-5; V gene: TRBV9; clone size: NA; CDR3 protein: CASSVAGVAGGPFQETQYF; CDR3 DNA: TGTGCCAGCAGCGTAGCTGGGGTAGCGGGAGGCCCCTTCCAAGAGACCCAGTACTTC
CDR3 length: 12; D gene: TRBD1; J gene: TRBJ1-1; V gene: TRBV30; clone size: once; CDR3 protein: CAWNRGPTEAFF; CDR3 DNA: TGTGCCTGGAACAGGGGGCCCACTGAAGCTTTCTTT
CDR3 length: 13; D gene: NA; J gene: TRBJ2-1; V gene: TRBV7-2; clone size: NA; CDR3 protein: CASSLGPDNEQFF; CDR3 DNA: TGTGCCAGCAGCTTAGGGCCGGACAATGAGCAGTTCTTC
CDR3 length: 14; D gene: TRBD1; J gene: TRBJ2-1; V gene: TRBV28; clone size: NA; CDR3 protein: CASRLTGGHNEQFF; CDR3 DNA: TGTGCCAGCAGATTGACAGGGGGACACAATGAGCAGTTCTTC
CDR3 length: 14; D gene: TRBD1; J gene: TRBJ2-7; V gene: TRBV30; clone size: NA; CDR3 protein: CAWSVRDRGYEQYF; CDR3 DNA: TGTGCCTGGAGTGTTCGGGACAGGGGCTACGAGCAGTACTTC
CDR3 length: 11; D gene: NA; J gene: TRBJ2-1; V gene: TRBV13; clone size: NA; CDR3 protein: CASSPRDEQFF; CDR3 DNA: TGTGCCAGCAGCCCCCGGGACGAGCAGTTCTTC
CDR3 length: 14; D gene: NA; J gene: TRBJ2-6; V gene: TRBV6-5; clone size: NA; CDR3 protein: CASSYNPGANVLTF; CDR3 DNA: TGTGCCAGCAGTTACAACCCCGGGGCCAACGTCCTGACTTTC
CDR3 length: 13; D gene: TRBD1; J gene: TRBJ1-2; V gene: TRBV30; clone size: NA; CDR3 protein: CAWGTGELYGYTF; CDR3 DNA: TGTGCCTGGGGTACAGGGGAACTCTATGGCTACACCTTC
CDR3 length: 16; D gene: TRBD1; J gene: TRBJ1-6; V gene: TRBV11-1; clone size: NA; CDR3 protein: CASSLGGDRGPSPLHF; CDR3 DNA: TGTGCCAGCAGCTTGGGAGGGGACAGGGGGCCTTCACCCCTCCACTTT
CDR3 length: 17; D gene: TRBD2; J gene: TRBJ2-2; V gene: TRBV7-2; clone size: NA; CDR3 protein: CASSFTRTRRTTGELFF; CDR3 DNA: TGTGCCAGCAGCTTTACCAGGACTAGACGAACGACCGGGGAGCTGTTTTTT
CDR3 length: 16; D gene: TRBD1; J gene: TRBJ2-7; V gene: TRBV25-1; clone size: few; CDR3 protein: CASRSPGQGATYEQYF; CDR3 DNA: TGTGCCAGCAGATCACCGGGACAGGGGGCGACCTACGAGCAGTACTTC
CDR3 length: 16; D gene: TRBD2; J gene: TRBJ2-3; V gene: TRBV2; clone size: NA; CDR3 protein: CASKISSSGSPDTQYF; CDR3 DNA: TGTGCCAGCAAAATTAGTTCTAGCGGGAGTCCGGATACGCAGTATTTT
CDR3 length: 15; D gene: NA; J gene: TRBJ2-5; V gene: TRBV5-6; clone size: NA; CDR3 protein: CAGSRGGVPQETQYF; CDR3 DNA: TGTGCCGGTTCCCGAGGGGGGGTCCCCCAAGAGACCCAGTACTTC
CDR3 length: 18; D gene: TRBD1; J gene: TRBJ1-6; V gene: TRBV9; clone size: NA; CDR3 protein: CASSEGTGVTSYNSPLHF; CDR3 DNA: TGTGCCAGCAGCGAGGGGACAGGGGTAACCTCCTATAATTCACCCCTCCACTTT
CDR3 length: 14; D gene: TRBD2; J gene: TRBJ2-5; V gene: TRBV19; clone size: NA; CDR3 protein: CASHSGGAQGTQYF; CDR3 DNA: TGTGCCAGCCATAGCGGGGGGGCCCAGGGGACCCAGTACTTC
CDR3 length: 13; D gene: NA; J gene: TRBJ2-7; V gene: TRBV2; clone size: NA; CDR3 protein: CASTAQMGGEQYF; CDR3 DNA: TGTGCCAGCACCGCTCAGATGGGTGGCGAGCAGTACTTC
CDR3 length: 15; D gene: TRBD1; J gene: TRBJ1-2; V gene: TRBV28; clone size: NA; CDR3 protein: CASSKTTGTGVGYTF; CDR3 DNA: TGTGCCAGCAGCAAAACGACCGGGACAGGGGTTGGCTACACCTTC
CDR3 length: 14; D gene: NA; J gene: TRBJ1-6; V gene: TRBV13; clone size: once; CDR3 protein: CASSSGAYNSPLHF; CDR3 DNA: TGTGCCAGCAGCTCAGGGGCCTATAATTCACCCCTCCACTTT
CDR3 length: 12; D gene: NA; J gene: TRBJ2-4; V gene: TRBV2; clone size: NA; CDR3 protein: CASSLKGNIQYF; CDR3 DNA: TGTGCCAGCAGTCTAAAGGGGAACATTCAGTACTTC
CDR3 length: 16; D gene: NA; J gene: TRBJ1-6; V gene: TRBV19; clone size: NA; CDR3 protein: CASNEGAAVWGSPLHF; CDR3 DNA: TGTGCCAGTAACGAAGGTGCAGCCGTTTGGGGTTCACCCCTCCACTTT
CDR3 length: 16; D gene: NA; J gene: TRBJ1-5; V gene: TRBV25-1; clone size: NA; CDR3 protein: CASSDGGRGSNQPQHF; CDR3 DNA: TGTGCCAGCAGTGACGGAGGGAGAGGTAGCAATCAGCCCCAGCATTTT
CDR3 length: 14; D gene: NA; J gene: TRBJ1-2; V gene: TRBV19; clone size: NA; CDR3 protein: CASSMGQGNYGYTF; CDR3 DNA: TGTGCCAGTAGTATGGGGCAGGGAAACTATGGCTACACCTTC
CDR3 length: 16; D gene: NA; J gene: TRBJ2-2; V gene: TRBV4-3; clone size: NA; CDR3 protein: CASSQDVSGELFGLFF; CDR3 DNA: TGCGCCAGCAGCCAAGATGTATCAGGGGAGCTGTTTGGGCTGTTTTTT
CDR3 length: 13; D gene: NA; J gene: TRBJ1-2; V gene: TRBV28; clone size: NA; CDR3 protein: CASSFIRSSGYTF; CDR3 DNA: TGTGCCAGCAGTTTCATTCGGAGTTCAGGCTACACCTTC
CDR3 length: 16; D gene: NA; J gene: TRBJ2-3; V gene: TRBV11-2; clone size: NA; CDR3 protein: CASSSSTSRGSDTQYF; CDR3 DNA: TGTGCCAGCAGCTCCTCTACCTCAAGGGGGAGCGATACGCAGTATTTT
CDR3 length: 17; D gene: TRBD2; J gene: TRBJ2-5; V gene: TRBV5-1; clone size: NA; CDR3 protein: CASSLDPAGGIQETQYF; CDR3 DNA: TGCGCCAGCAGCTTGGACCCTGCGGGGGGGATCCAAGAGACCCAGTACTTC